The rows below give T cell receptor beta chains drawn from one sample of a study of blood T cell repertoires in COVID-19. Assay: immunoSEQ multiplex PCR; the TCRdb copy retains only in-frame clones and omits some. Of 300,000 to 400,000 clones in the sample, approximately 87% were seen once. The material sequenced was peripheral blood. Receptors originate from a woman between 50 and 59 years old who had recovered from COVID-19. Both conserved end residues are part of each CDR3. D genes are given only for firm matches.

D	V	CDR3
TRBD1	TRBV7-2	CASSWQGVRTEAFF
TRBD1	TRBV4-3	CASSPRDRAATDTQYF
.	TRBV2	CASSESRVRNTIYF
TRBD1	TRBV18	CASSRALRTGTRTNEKLFF
TRBD1	TRBV30	CAWSVDRASGNTIYF
.	TRBV28	CASSHPSWGGGETQYF
TRBD2	TRBV19	CASSIWEGSKNIQYF
.	TRBV7-2	CASSLDSSNQPQHF
.	TRBV4-2	CASSQGADNSGANVLTF
.	TRBV4-3	CASSQGSGVGEKLFF
.	TRBV25-1	CASSYQRNTEAFF
.	TRBV27	CASSSLGGLEQYF
.	TRBV15	CATSRDLSGDEQYF
.	TRBV19	CASSGGRALNTEAFF
.	TRBV19	CASSITGTDTQYF
.	TRBV7-9	CATQGMSTGANVLTF
.	TRBV27	CASRQLVTGGTDTQYF
TRBD1	TRBV15	CATSSGTGANNEQFF
.	TRBV5-4	CASSLPRASEAFF
.	TRBV28	CASISHRGSPHEQYF
.	TRBV30	CAWSVKGAGLEQYF
.	TRBV15	CATSRDLAGQQETQYF
.	TRBV7-9	CASSLRGSPFDTEAFF
.	TRBV5-1	CASSLVPGEKLFF
.	TRBV2	CASSEAEPSSGNTIYF
TRBD1	TRBV19	CASSTTTTGGFEKLFF